This entry is about one T cell receptor (beta chain). This record comes from a study of technical replicates of blood from a few donors. Germline V CDR1 and CDR2: SGHRS, YFSETQ. V lost 0 bases to trimming and J lost 0 bases; unmatched junction nucleotides: 4. There are 16 residues in the CDR3. The data were produced by immunoSEQ multiplex PCR, yet TCRdb's version contains in-frame clones alone and is incomplete. Of 80,000 to 100,000 clones in the sample, roughly 96% were seen once. The V call is TRBV5-1, the J call TRBJ2-7; 9 bases are a match to TRBD2. The sequenced material came from T cells isolated from PBMCs. This receptor was obtained from a human donor in good health. The CDR3 DNA follows: TGCGCCAGCAGCTTGGAGACTAGCGGCTACTCCTACGAGCAGTACTTC. As protein: CASSLETSGYSYEQYF.